The clone carrying this T cell receptor (beta chain) came up a few times. These data come from a study of T-cell reconstitution after alpha-beta-depleted transplantation in children. The CDR3 has 16 residues. With V trimmed by 2 bases and J by 0 bases, 1 base remained unmatched. CDR1 and CDR2 (germline): SGDLS, YYNGEE. The TCRbeta library incorporated unique molecular identifiers. Each CDR3 protein gets one entry after TCRdb re-called the PCR reads with MiXCR. The repertoire includes about 640,000 distinct CDR3 sequences, 16% of them detected once, and 1.1% sits in the top ten. Sequencing used PBMCs from the stem cell graft donor, obtained from the stem cell graft. The TCR was taken from a human donor who donated a stem cell graft to a child with acute myeloid leukemia. V usage is TRBV9 and J usage is TRBJ2-2, with 10 bases lining up with TRBD1. The CDR3 DNA is TGTGCCAGCAGCGTTGGACAGGGGGCGAACACCGGGGAGCTGTTTTTT. This sequence encodes CASSVGQGANTGELFF.